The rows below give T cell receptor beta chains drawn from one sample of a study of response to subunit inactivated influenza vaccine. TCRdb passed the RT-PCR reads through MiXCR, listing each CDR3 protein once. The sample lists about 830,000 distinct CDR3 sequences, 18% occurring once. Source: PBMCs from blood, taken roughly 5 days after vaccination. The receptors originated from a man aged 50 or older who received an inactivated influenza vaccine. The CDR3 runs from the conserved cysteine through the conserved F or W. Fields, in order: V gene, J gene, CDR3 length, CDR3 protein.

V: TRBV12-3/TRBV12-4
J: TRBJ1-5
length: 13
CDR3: CASSLADNQPQHF

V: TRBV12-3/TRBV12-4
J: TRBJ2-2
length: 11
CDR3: CASRVAGELFF

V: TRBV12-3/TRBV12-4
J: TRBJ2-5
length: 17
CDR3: CASSLEWLAGGRETQYF

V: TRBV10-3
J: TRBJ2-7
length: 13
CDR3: CAISADRSYEQYF

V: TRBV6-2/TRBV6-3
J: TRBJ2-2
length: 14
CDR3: CASSYFRDTGELFF

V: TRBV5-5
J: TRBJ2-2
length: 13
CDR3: CASSLAQTGELFF

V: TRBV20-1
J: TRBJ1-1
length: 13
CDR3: CSAFTTVNTEAFF

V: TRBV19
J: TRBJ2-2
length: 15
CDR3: CASSISLGASGELFF

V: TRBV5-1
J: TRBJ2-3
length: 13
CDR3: CASSAIGSDTQYF

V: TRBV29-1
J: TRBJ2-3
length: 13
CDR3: CSASGQGRNTQYF

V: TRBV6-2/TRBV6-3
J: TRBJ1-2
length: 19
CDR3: CASSYYEISGTKHNYGYTF

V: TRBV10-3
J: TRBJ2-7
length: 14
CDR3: CAIRPGQGTYEQYF

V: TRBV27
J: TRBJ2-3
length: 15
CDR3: CASSLRGTPTDTQYF

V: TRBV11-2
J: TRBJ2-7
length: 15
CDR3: CASSSLGQKSYEQYF

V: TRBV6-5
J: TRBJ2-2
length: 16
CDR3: CASSYWLQVNTGELFF

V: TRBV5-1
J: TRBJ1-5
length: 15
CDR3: CASSPRGESNQPQHF

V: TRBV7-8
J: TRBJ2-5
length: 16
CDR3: CASSLAGQGKVETQYF

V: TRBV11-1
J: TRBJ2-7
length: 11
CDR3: CASSFIDEQYF

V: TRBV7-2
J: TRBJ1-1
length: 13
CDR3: CASSKLQRTEAFF

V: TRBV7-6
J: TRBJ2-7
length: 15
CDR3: CASSLVAQGAYEQYF

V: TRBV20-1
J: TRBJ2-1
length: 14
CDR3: CSASRDSGGDEQFF

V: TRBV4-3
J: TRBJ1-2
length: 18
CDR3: CASSQERGTGGAHYGYTF

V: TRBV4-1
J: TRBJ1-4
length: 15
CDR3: CASSQEPRWNEKLFF

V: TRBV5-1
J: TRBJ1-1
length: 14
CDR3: CASNPSGMNTEAFF

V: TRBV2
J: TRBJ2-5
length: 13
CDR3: CASSVWREETQYF

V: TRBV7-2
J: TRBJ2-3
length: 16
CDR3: CASSLATSGGTDTQYF

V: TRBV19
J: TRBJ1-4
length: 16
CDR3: CASSSRRGRENEKLFF

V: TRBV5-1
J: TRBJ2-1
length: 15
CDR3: CASQLSGSSYNEQFF

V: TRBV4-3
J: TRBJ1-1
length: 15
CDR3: CASSQGTALNTEAFF

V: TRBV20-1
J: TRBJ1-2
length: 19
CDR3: CSARDGAIAPRTTLNGYTF

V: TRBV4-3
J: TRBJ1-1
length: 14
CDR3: CASSRGLKDTEAFF

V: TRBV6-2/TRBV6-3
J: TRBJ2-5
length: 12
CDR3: CASGPGWETQYF